What follows describes a single T cell receptor (beta chain). In the source study's methods: Reference gene primer amplification yielded estimated nucleated cell counts. The data were produced by immunoSEQ multiplex PCR, yet TCRdb's version contains in-frame clones alone and is incomplete. V and J calls and clone size are those listed in that table; D and trimming were worked out from the DNA. The sample holds around 200,000 clones, roughly 84% seen once. The junction had 14 bases not matched to a gene; V was cut back by 1 base and J by 6 bases. CDR1 and CDR2 (germline): SQVTM, ANQGSEA. This CDR3 is built from 18 residues. The data were taken from a study of blood T cell repertoires in COVID-19.

The chain has TRBV29-1 and TRBJ2-3; 12 nucleotides align to TRBD2. The material sequenced was peripheral blood. This receptor was taken from a man aged 50-59 years with active or convalescent COVID-19. CDR3 sequence: CSVEGGRLAGEKPDTQYF. In DNA, the CDR3 is TGCAGCGTTGAAGGCGGAAGACTAGCGGGGGAAAAACCGGATACGCAGTATTTT.